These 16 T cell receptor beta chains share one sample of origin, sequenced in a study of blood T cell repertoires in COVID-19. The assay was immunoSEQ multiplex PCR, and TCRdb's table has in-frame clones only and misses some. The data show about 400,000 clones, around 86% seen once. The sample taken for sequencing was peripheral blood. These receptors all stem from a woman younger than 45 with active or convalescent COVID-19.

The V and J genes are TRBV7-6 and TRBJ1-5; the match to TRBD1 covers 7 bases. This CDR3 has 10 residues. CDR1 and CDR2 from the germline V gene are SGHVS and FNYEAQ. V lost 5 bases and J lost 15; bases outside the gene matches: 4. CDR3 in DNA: TGTGCCAGCAGCGAGTGGACAGGGCATTTT. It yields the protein CASSEWTGHF.

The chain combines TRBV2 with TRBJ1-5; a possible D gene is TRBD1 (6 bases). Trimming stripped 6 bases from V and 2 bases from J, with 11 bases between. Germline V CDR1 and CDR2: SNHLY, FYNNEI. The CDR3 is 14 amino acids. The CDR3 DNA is TGTGCCAGCAGACAGGGAAGTGGCAATCAGCCCCAGCATTTT. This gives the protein CASRQGSGNQPQHF.

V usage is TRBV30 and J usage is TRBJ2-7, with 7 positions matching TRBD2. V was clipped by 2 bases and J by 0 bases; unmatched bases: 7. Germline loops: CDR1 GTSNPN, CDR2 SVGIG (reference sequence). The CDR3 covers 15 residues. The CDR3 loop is CAWSRGGLISYEQYF. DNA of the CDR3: TGTGCCTGGAGTCGGGGAGGGTTAATCTCCTACGAGCAGTACTTC.

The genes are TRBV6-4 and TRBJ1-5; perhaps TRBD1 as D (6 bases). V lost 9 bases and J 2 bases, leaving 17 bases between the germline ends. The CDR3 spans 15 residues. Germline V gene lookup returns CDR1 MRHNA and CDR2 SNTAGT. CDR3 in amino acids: CARLRLQGRNQPQHF. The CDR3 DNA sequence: TGTGCCAGGCTACGGTTACAGGGCCGCAATCAGCCCCAGCATTTT.

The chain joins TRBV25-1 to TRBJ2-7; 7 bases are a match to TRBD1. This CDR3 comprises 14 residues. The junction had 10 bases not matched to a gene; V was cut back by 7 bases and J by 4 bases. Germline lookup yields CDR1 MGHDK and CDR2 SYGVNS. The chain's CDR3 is CASTSRGNSYEQYF. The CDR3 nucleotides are TGTGCCAGCACCTCCAGGGGGAATTCGTACGAGCAGTACTTC.

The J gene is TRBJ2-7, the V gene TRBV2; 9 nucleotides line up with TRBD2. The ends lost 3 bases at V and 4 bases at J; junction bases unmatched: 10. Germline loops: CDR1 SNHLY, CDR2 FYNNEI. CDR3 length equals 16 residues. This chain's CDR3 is CASSDQLLAGSYEQYF. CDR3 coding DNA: TGTGCCAGCAGTGATCAACTTCTAGCGGGGAGTTACGAGCAGTACTTC.

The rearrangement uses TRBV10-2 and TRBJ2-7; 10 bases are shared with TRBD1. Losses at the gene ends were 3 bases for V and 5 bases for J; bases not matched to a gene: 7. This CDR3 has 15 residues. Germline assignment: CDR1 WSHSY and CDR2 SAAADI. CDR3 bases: TGCGCCAGCAGTGAACTCCGGGACAGGGGTAACGAGCAGTACTTC. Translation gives CASSELRDRGNEQYF.

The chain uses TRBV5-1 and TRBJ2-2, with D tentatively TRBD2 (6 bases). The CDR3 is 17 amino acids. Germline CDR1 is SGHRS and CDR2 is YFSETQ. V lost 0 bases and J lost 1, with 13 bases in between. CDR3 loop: CASSLGAGTGNTGELFF. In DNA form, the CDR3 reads TGCGCCAGCAGCTTGGGGGCGGGAACCGGGAACACCGGGGAGCTGTTTTTT.

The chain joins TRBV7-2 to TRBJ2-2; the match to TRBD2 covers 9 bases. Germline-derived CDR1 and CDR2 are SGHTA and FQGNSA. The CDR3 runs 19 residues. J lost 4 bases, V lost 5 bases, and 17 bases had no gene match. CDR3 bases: TGTGCCAGCAGCGAAATAGATGCGCGGGAGGGCCTATTCACCGGGGAGCTGTTTTTT. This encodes CASSEIDAREGLFTGELFF.

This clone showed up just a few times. CDR3 DNA: TGTGCCAGCAGTTTTACCTACGGGGTAAGCTCCTACGAGCAGTACTTC. This codes for CASSFTYGVSSYEQYF. The genes are TRBV28 and TRBJ2-7; D possibly corresponds to TRBD2 (5 bases). V lost 3 bases, J lost 0 bases, and 15 bases lay in between. This CDR3 spans 16 amino acids. Per the germline V gene, CDR1 is MDHEN and CDR2 is SYDVKM.

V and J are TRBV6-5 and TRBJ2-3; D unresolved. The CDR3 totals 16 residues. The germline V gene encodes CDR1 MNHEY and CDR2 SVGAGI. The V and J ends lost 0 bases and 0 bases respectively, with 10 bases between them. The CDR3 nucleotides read TGTGCCAGCAGTTACTCCCAAACACTAAGCACAGATACGCAGTATTTT. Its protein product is CASSYSQTLSTDTQYF.

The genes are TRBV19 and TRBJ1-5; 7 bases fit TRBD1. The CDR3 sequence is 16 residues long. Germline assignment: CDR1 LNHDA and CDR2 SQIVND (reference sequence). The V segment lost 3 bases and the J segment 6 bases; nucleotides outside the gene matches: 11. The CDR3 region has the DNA TGTGCCAGTAGTATTAGTGAGACAGGGATAGCTCAGCCCCAGCATTTT. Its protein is CASSISETGIAQPQHF.

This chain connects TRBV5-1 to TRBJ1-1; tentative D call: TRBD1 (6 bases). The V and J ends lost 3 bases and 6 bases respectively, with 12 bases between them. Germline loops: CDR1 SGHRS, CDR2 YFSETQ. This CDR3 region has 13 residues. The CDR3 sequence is CASSYGGASEAFF. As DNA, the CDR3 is TGCGCCAGCAGCTATGGGGGGGCCTCTGAAGCTTTCTTT.

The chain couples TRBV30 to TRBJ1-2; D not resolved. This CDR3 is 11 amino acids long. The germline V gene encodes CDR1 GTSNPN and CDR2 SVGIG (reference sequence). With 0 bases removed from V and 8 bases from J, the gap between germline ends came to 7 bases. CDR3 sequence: CAWSVSRGYTF. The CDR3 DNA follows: TGTGCCTGGAGTGTGAGCCGAGGCTACACCTTC. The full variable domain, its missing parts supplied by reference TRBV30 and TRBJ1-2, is SQTIHQWPATLVQPVGSPLSLECTVEGTSNPNLYWYRQAAGRGLQLLFYSVGIGQISSEVPQNLSASRPQDRQFILSSKKLLLSDSGFYLCAWSVSRGYTFGSGTRLTVV.

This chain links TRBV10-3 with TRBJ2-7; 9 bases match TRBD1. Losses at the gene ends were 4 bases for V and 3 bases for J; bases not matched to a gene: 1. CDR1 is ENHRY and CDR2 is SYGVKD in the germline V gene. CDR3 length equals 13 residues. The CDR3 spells CAISVGQGYEQYF. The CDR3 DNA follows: TGTGCCATCAGTGTGGGACAGGGCTACGAGCAGTACTTC.

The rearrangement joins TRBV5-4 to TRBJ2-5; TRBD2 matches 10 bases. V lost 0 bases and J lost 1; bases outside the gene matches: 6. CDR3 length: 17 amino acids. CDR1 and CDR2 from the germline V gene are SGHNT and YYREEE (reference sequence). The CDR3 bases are TGTGCCAGCAGCTTGGCCGTGGTAGCGGGAGGCCAAGAGACCCAGTACTTC. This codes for CASSLAVVAGGQETQYF.